This T cell receptor beta chain comes out of a study of identical twins. The CDR3 loop spans 15 amino acids. The V and J ends lost 4 bases and 3 bases respectively, with 13 bases between them. Using its own MiXCR run on the 5' RACE reads, TCRdb lists one record per CDR3 protein. Of a few hundred thousand distinct CDR3 sequences detected, 8% to 9.5% appear once; the ten largest clones hold 6% to 8.5%. This sample was shared with a second study, whose subject was yellow fever vaccine responses in identical twins.

This clonotype originated in a woman aged 18-29 years in good health. V gene TRBV12-3 or TRBV12-4 combines with J gene TRBJ1-5; maybe TRBD1 (6 bases). What was sequenced was CD8+ T cells sorted from blood. This CDR3 is CASSYNRALNQPQHF. The CDR3 bases are TGTGCCAGCAGTTACAACAGGGCGCTCAATCAGCCCCAGCATTTT.